This TCR beta chain was recorded in a study of T cells in Graves' hyperthyroidism and ophthalmopathy. J lost 5 bases, V lost 3 bases, and 6 bases had no gene match. Germline V gene data show CDR1 as MDHEN and CDR2 as SYDVKM. The CDR3 sequence is 15 residues long. Amplification of TCR beta CDR3 regions used RNA as the template. When the TCR CDR3 underwent first-round RT-PCR, the HTBI primer set was used. TCRdb reanalysed the multiplex PCR reads using MiXCR and keeps one entry per CDR3 protein. The repertoire holds around 280,000 distinct CDR3 sequences, with more than 10% as singletons. In this sample, this clonotype turned up a few times. Patients aged 18 to 65 had newly diagnosed hyperthyroidism lasting under 2 months. Source material for PBMCs was 9 to 10 ml fresh peripheral blood.

The sample consisted of blood. The chain employs TRBV28 and TRBJ1-1; TRBD1 matches at 10 bases. The TCR was taken from a woman aged 25 to 45 with Graves' hyperthyroidism that later progressed to Graves' ophthalmopathy. The CDR3 region has the DNA TGTGCCAGCAGTTTCCTCGACAGGGGGCGAACTGAAGCTTTCTTT. Protein sequence: CASSFLDRGRTEAFF.